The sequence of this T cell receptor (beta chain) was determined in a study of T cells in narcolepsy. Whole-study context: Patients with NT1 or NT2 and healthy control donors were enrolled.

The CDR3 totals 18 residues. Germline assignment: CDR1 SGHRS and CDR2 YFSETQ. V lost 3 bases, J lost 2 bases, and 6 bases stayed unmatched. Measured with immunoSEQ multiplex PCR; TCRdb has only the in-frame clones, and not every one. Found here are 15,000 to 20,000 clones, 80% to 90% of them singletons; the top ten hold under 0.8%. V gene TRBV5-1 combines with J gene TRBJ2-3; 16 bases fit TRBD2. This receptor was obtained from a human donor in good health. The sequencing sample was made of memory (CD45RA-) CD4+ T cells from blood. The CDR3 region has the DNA TGCGCCAGCAGCTCGGGACTAGCGGGAGGGGAGCACACAGATACGCAGTATTTT. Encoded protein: CASSSGLAGGEHTDTQYF.